These 23 T cell receptor beta chains were sequenced from one sample in a study of identical twins. TCRdb called the 5' RACE reads again in MiXCR, with one record for every CDR3 protein. The repertoire consists of about 470,000 distinct CDR3 sequences, with less than 25% occurring once and the leading ten covering over 2.5%. Another study also made use of these data, one on T cells expressing NK-cell markers.

Sequenced: CD4+ T cells sorted from blood. These receptor sequences come from a woman under 30 in good health.

This sequence joins TRBV5-1 and TRBJ2-1; 10 bases line up with TRBD2. This CDR3 comprises 14 residues. Germline CDR1 reads SGHRS; CDR2 reads YFSETQ. V shed 3 bases, J shed 7 bases, and the junction held 4 bases outside the gene matches. CDR3 in amino acids: CASSSAGGINEQFF. Written as DNA, the CDR3 is TGCGCCAGCAGCTCAGCGGGAGGGATTAATGAGCAGTTCTTC.

The chain joins TRBV20-1 to TRBJ2-4; TRBD2 agrees at 8 bases. The CDR3 spans 15 residues. V shed 0 bases and J 9 bases; nucleotides not matched to a gene: 10. From germline, CDR1 is DFQATT and CDR2 SNEGSKA (reference sequence). The CDR3 sequence is CSAREPRGGTSIQYF. CDR3 nucleotide sequence: TGCAGTGCTAGAGAGCCACGGGGGGGCACTAGCATTCAGTACTTC.

The chain has TRBV20-1 and TRBJ2-1; 7 bases map to TRBD2. The CDR3 totals 15 residues. Germline V gene data show CDR1 as DFQATT and CDR2 as SNEGSKA (reference sequence). The trim removed 3 bases at V and 4 bases at J, leaving 9 bases unmatched. This chain's CDR3 is CSARALADPYNEQFF. For the CDR3, the DNA is TGCAGTGCTAGGGCCCTAGCGGATCCTTACAATGAGCAGTTCTTC.

The chain links TRBV24-1 to TRBJ2-4; D is perhaps TRBD1 (5 bases). Germline CDR1 KGHDR, CDR2 SFDVKD. The germline V and J ends were trimmed by 5 bases and 9 bases, with 13 bases remaining between them. The CDR3 has 13 residues. CDR3 coding DNA: TGTGCCACCAGTGCCCTGAGCAGGGCCATTCAGTACTTC. It yields the protein CATSALSRAIQYF.

This clonotype has a count of ten or more. The V and J genes are TRBV12-3 or TRBV12-4 and TRBJ1-2, with D possibly TRBD1 on 5 matching bases. The V end was cut by 7 bases, the J end by 8 bases, with 17 bases between. CDR3 length equals 13 residues. CDR3 region: CASKGTAAEGYTF. The DNA for the CDR3 is TGTGCCAGCAAGGGGACCGCGGCGGAGGGCTACACCTTC.

The table lists this clonotype with a few counts. This sequence joins TRBV12-3 or TRBV12-4 and TRBJ2-3; TRBD2 matches 9 bases. The CDR3 length is 12 residues. V lost 0 bases and J lost 14; bases outside the gene matches: 3. Here the CDR3 DNA reads TGTGCCAGCAGTTTAGCCGGGACTAGCAGGTATTTT. Translated: CASSLAGTSRYF.

This clonotype was counted between two and nine times. The rearrangement joins TRBV20-1 to TRBJ2-7; no reliable D call. The V end lost 5 bases, the J end lost 3 bases, and 8 bases lay between the germline ends. The CDR3 loop spans 11 amino acids. Germline loops: CDR1 DFQATT, CDR2 SNEGSKA (reference sequence). This chain's CDR3 is CSAADIYEQYF. The CDR3 DNA sequence: TGCAGTGCTGCAGACATCTACGAGCAGTACTTC.

This clonotype was recorded a few times. The rearrangement links TRBV20-1 to TRBJ1-6, with a tentative D call TRBD1 (5 bases). V was trimmed by 6 bases and J by 8 bases, leaving 17 bases between them. Looked up from germline, CDR1 is DFQATT and CDR2 is SNEGSKA (reference sequence). The CDR3 is 14 residues long. The chain's CDR3 is CSATRDRTHSPLHF. The DNA of the CDR3 is TGCAGTGCAACCCGGGACCGCACACATTCACCCCTCCACTTT.

The chain joins TRBV6-6 to TRBJ2-3; D gene uncertain. V shed 5 bases and J shed 4 bases, with 10 bases lying between them. Germline CDR1 and CDR2: MNHNY and SVGAGI (reference sequence). CDR3 length: 13 amino acids. The CDR3 region has the DNA TGTGCCAGCAGTAGCCGGGCGGCAGATACGCAGTATTTT. This encodes CASSSRAADTQYF.

The chain couples TRBV12-3 or TRBV12-4 to TRBJ2-7; D is possibly TRBD2 (6 bases). V lost 7 bases and J 4 bases, leaving 14 bases between the germline ends. The CDR3 loop spans 13 amino acids. The CDR3 DNA is TGTGCCAGCAAACTAAGCGGGCGATACGAGCAGTACTTC. This translates into CASKLSGRYEQYF.

The chain uses TRBV3-1 and TRBJ2-3, with D possibly TRBD2 on 5 matching bases. CDR1 is LGHDT, CDR2 YNNKEL, per germline (reference sequence). Trimming removed 1 base from V and 6 bases from J, with 14 bases in between. The CDR3 is made up of 15 amino acids. The CDR3 region has the DNA TGTGCCAGCAGCCAAGCGGGCGGGCTGGTCGATACGCAGTATTTT. Amino acid sequence: CASSQAGGLVDTQYF.

The sample holds a few counts of this clonotype. This chain's CDR3 is CASREADIQYF. Here the CDR3 DNA reads TGCGCCAGCAGGGAGGCAGACATTCAGTACTTC. The chain uses TRBV5-1 and TRBJ2-4; possibly TRBD2 for D (5 bases). The V end was cut by 5 bases, the J end by 8 bases, with 8 bases between. This CDR3 spans 11 amino acids. Germline CDR1 reads SGHRS; CDR2 reads YFSETQ.

The chain joins TRBV5-8 to TRBJ2-2, with 7 bases lining up with TRBD2. V lost 4 bases, J lost 4 bases, and 4 bases stayed unmatched. In germline, CDR1 is SGHTS, CDR2 YDEGEE. The CDR3 contains 14 residues. The CDR3, as DNA: TGTGCCAGCAGCCCTGGGGAGGGCACCGGGGAGCTGTTTTTT. Protein: CASSPGEGTGELFF.

This clonotype showed up just a few times. J is TRBJ1-1 and V is TRBV9; D gene ambiguous. Germline CDR1 and CDR2: SGDLS and YYNGEE. The V gene lost 3 bases and the J gene lost 4 bases, with 13 bases spanning the gap. The CDR3 length is 14 residues. CDR3 in amino acids: CASSAEGRSTEAFF. The CDR3 bases are TGTGCCAGCAGCGCCGAGGGAAGGAGCACTGAAGCTTTCTTT. The full variable domain, in which reference TRBV9 and TRBJ1-1 provide the parts outside the CDR3, is DSGVTQTPKHLITATGQRVTLRCSPRSGDLSVYWYQQSLDQGLQFLIQYYNGEERAKGNILERFSAQQFPDLHSELNLSSLELGDSALYFCASSAEGRSTEAFFGQGTRLTVV.

This chain links TRBV10-3 with TRBJ2-1; unclear D gene. The germline gives CDR1 ENHRY, CDR2 SYGVKD. This CDR3 region has 11 residues. The V end lost 10 bases, the J end lost 6 bases, and 10 bases lay between the germline ends. The CDR3 protein is CASARGNEQFF. The CDR3 DNA reads as TGTGCCAGTGCCCGTGGCAATGAGCAGTTCTTC.

This chain joins TRBV20-1 and TRBJ1-1; D is ambiguous. Germline CDR1 DFQATT, CDR2 SNEGSKA (reference sequence). V lost 5 bases to trimming and J lost 0 bases, with 7 bases between them. This CDR3 is built from 12 residues. The CDR3 DNA is TGCAGTGCTGTTTATATGAACACTGAAGCTTTCTTT. It translates to CSAVYMNTEAFF.

The chain combines TRBV5-5 with TRBJ2-2; D is unresolved. The CDR3 loop spans 14 amino acids. The V end was cut by 2 bases, the J end by 9 bases, with 14 bases between. Germline loops: CDR1 SGHKS, CDR2 YYEKEE (reference sequence). The CDR3 here is CASSFVVLSWELFF. The CDR3 DNA reads TGTGCCAGCAGCTTTGTAGTCCTCAGCTGGGAGCTGTTTTTT.

The rearrangement joins TRBV4-2 to TRBJ2-1; 12 positions match TRBD2. The CDR3 has 19 amino acids. Germline CDR1 and CDR2: LGHNA and YNFKEQ. After removal of 4 bases from V and 7 bases from J, the junction contained 17 bases not matched to a gene. CDR3 sequence reads: CASSPGVTSGSLGDNEQFF. CDR3 DNA: TGTGCCAGCAGCCCCGGGGTGACTAGCGGGAGCCTCGGGGATAATGAGCAGTTCTTC.

The CDR3 is CSARRSGRTGELFF. The CDR3 bases are TGCAGTGCTAGAAGGAGCGGGAGAACCGGGGAGCTGTTTTTT. This rearrangement joins TRBV20-1 to TRBJ2-2, with 8 bases lining up with TRBD2. V lost 2 bases to trimming and J lost 5 bases; unmatched junction nucleotides: 4. Germline values: CDR1 DFQATT, CDR2 SNEGSKA (reference sequence). This CDR3 comprises 14 residues.

This chain uses TRBV5-1 with TRBJ1-4; 8 bases are shared with TRBD1. CDR3 length equals 14 residues. Germline V gene sequence: CDR1 SGHRS, CDR2 YFSETQ. The V segment lost 3 bases and the J segment 6 bases; nucleotides outside the gene matches: 4. As DNA, the CDR3 is TGCGCCAGCAGCTCCAGGGGGCGTGATGAAAAACTGTTTTTT. Amino acid sequence: CASSSRGRDEKLFF.

There are a few counts of this clonotype. The rearrangement links TRBV20-1 to TRBJ2-1; 10 bases line up with TRBD1. Germline loops: CDR1 DFQATT, CDR2 SNEGSKA (reference sequence). This CDR3 comprises 17 residues. V lost 0 bases and J lost 8; bases outside the gene matches: 13. DNA of the CDR3: TGCAGTGCTAGAGATCTCCCCTCGGGACAGGGGATACATGAGCAGTTCTTC. Translation gives CSARDLPSGQGIHEQFF.

The chain links TRBV6-1 to TRBJ1-1, with 7 bases that match TRBD1. The germline CDR1 and CDR2 sequences are MNHNS and SASEGT. The V segment lost 4 bases and the J segment 1 base; nucleotides outside the gene matches: 9. The CDR3 runs to 16 residues. The CDR3 sequence is CASSGQGVNGNTEAFF. CDR3 nucleotide sequence: TGTGCCAGCAGTGGACAGGGTGTTAATGGGAACACTGAAGCTTTCTTT.

The chain carries TRBV20-1 and TRBJ2-5; D is perhaps TRBD2 (5 bases). Deletions cut 2 bases from V and 5 bases from J, with 12 bases between. The CDR3 is made up of 13 amino acids. The V gene's germline CDR1 is DFQATT and CDR2 SNEGSKA (reference sequence). CDR3: CSARHGLTETQYF. The CDR3, as DNA: TGCAGTGCTAGACATGGACTTACGGAGACCCAGTACTTC.